This T cell receptor (beta chain) was observed in a study of OX40 agonist ivuxolimab in advanced cancers. The overall study: Anti-PD-1, anti-PD-L1 or anti-CTLA-4 therapy given earlier was allowed, and around 40% had some. Points from the study as a whole: Expanded clones belonging to CD8+ T cells outnumbered, on average, those of CD4+. No antigen was identified for the clonally expanded peripheral T cells.

J lost 9 bases, V lost 3 bases, and 6 bases had no gene match. The CDR3 length is 14 residues. CDR1 LGHNA and CDR2 YSLEER come from the germline V gene. Remarks on this clone: Its target is not known.

Libraries were prepared by immunoSEQ multiplex PCR; TCRdb keeps only in-frame clonotypes and omits some of them. This table has 54,000 or so clones, about 80% appearing once. Autoimmune disease history or systemic immunosuppression barred patients. V usage is TRBV4-3 and J usage is TRBJ2-1, with 9 positions matching TRBD2. The sequencing here drew on CD4+ or CD8+ T cells sorted from blood, taken in a trial of the OX40 agonist ivuxolimab. The receptor was isolated from an adult with an advanced solid tumor such as melanoma, head and neck, liver or kidney cancer. In DNA, the CDR3 is TGCGCCAGCAGCCAGATGAGGACTAGCGTTGAGCAGTTCTTC. Translation: CASSQMRTSVEQFF.